One and the same sample provided the 24 T cell receptor beta chains below, sequenced in a study of CD8 T cells in ankylosing spondylitis. General study results and limits: Apparently characteristic of ankylosing spondylitis blood was a TCR beta motif (about 8 highly homologous variants).

MiXCR, applied by TCRdb to the 5' RACE reads, yields one record per CDR3 protein. The sample has fewer than 500,000 distinct CDR3 sequences, approximately 20% seen once. Antigens of these TCRs are unknown. Input material: blood, either unsorted or a sorted T cell fraction (not recorded which). These receptors came from a male donor with ankylosing spondylitis.

This clonotype appeared a few times. This chain joins TRBV6-1 and TRBJ1-2, with 8 bases identical to TRBD1. CDR3 length: 16 amino acids. Looked up from germline, CDR1 is MNHNS and CDR2 is SASEGT. Trimming at V came to 6 bases and at J to 4 bases, leaving 13 bases not matched to a gene. CDR3 DNA: TGTGCCAGCAGGGAGGACAGGGTAGGATTAGGCTATGGCTACACCTTC. It encodes CASREDRVGLGYGYTF.

This clonotype has only a few counts. V is TRBV29-1 and J is TRBJ1-1; D gene uncertain. Germline V lookup: CDR1 SQVTM, CDR2 ANQGSEA. The CDR3 runs 14 residues. Trimming took 2 bases from V and 0 from J, leaving 10 bases between them. The CDR3, as DNA: TGCAGCGTTGAAAAGGCCACCCTGAACACTGAAGCTTTCTTT. Protein product: CSVEKATLNTEAFF.

J is TRBJ2-1 and V is TRBV20-1; 8 positions agree with TRBD2. The germline CDR1 and CDR2 sequences are DFQATT and SNEGSKA (reference sequence). After removal of 3 bases from V and 12 bases from J, the junction contained 10 bases not matched to a gene. CDR3 length: 13 residues. The CDR3 DNA reads as TGCAGTGCTAGTCCGGGAGGGTTACTCGGGCAGTTCTTC. Translation: CSASPGGLLGQFF.

In DNA form, the CDR3 reads TGTGCCAGCAGCTTACACTCAAACCCCTACAATGAGCAGTTCTTC. As protein: CASSLHSNPYNEQFF. The rearrangement joins TRBV7-9 to TRBJ2-1; no reliable D call. The CDR3 loop spans 15 amino acids. CDR1 SEHNR and CDR2 FQNEAQ come from the germline V gene (reference sequence). V was trimmed by 2 bases and J by 2 bases, leaving 10 bases between them.

This chain connects TRBV4-1 to TRBJ2-6; D is possibly TRBD1 (6 bases). Trimming shortened V by 0 bases and J by 2 bases, and 11 bases separated the two germline ends. The CDR3 extends over 17 amino acids. CDR1 and CDR2 (germline): MGHRA, YSYEKL. The CDR3 protein is CASSQEGRGAGANVLTF. CDR3 nucleotides: TGCGCCAGCAGCCAAGAGGGCAGGGGTGCTGGGGCCAACGTCCTGACTTTC.

This clonotype was seen more than once but under ten times. The chain carries TRBV5-1 and TRBJ2-1, with a tentative D call TRBD2 (6 bases). The V end lost 0 bases, the J end lost 5 bases, and 9 bases lay between the germline ends. Germline V CDR1 and CDR2: SGHRS, YFSETQ. CDR3 size: 14 residues. CDR3 sequence: CASSLGGANNEQFF. CDR3 coding DNA: TGCGCCAGCAGCTTGGGCGGGGCGAACAATGAGCAGTTCTTC.

V is TRBV27 and J is TRBJ2-7; D unresolved. Germline V gene sequence: CDR1 MNHEY, CDR2 SMNVEV (reference sequence). The V end lost 5 bases, the J end lost 5 bases, and 13 bases lay between the germline ends. The CDR3 covers 13 residues. CDR3 coding DNA: TGTGCCAGCAGTCCTGGGTCGGGCAACGAGCAGTACTTC. This codes for CASSPGSGNEQYF.

The genes are TRBV29-1 and TRBJ2-1, with 9 bases aligning to TRBD2. This CDR3 is built from 14 residues. J gave up 2 bases and V 4 bases, and 3 bases lay outside the gene matches. Per the germline V gene, CDR1 is SQVTM and CDR2 is ANQGSEA. The CDR3 region has the DNA TGCAGCGTTGTTCCTAGCGGGGCCTACAATGAGCAGTTCTTC. As protein: CSVVPSGAYNEQFF.

This clonotype was seen at least ten times. CDR3: CASSSSWTGHYEQYF. CDR3 coding DNA: TGTGCCAGCAGTTCTTCCTGGACAGGCCACTACGAGCAGTACTTC. J is TRBJ2-7 and V is TRBV28; 7 bases agree with TRBD1. V was clipped by 4 bases and J by 3 bases; unmatched bases: 9. The germline gives CDR1 MDHEN, CDR2 SYDVKM. CDR3 length: 15 amino acids.

Many counts were recorded for this clonotype. The chain recombines TRBV18 with TRBJ2-7, with D perhaps given as TRBD1 or TRBD2 (6 bases each). CDR3 size: 15 residues. Germline V gene data show CDR1 as KGHSH and CDR2 as LQKENI. Deletions cut 3 bases from V and 1 base from J, with 13 bases between. CDR3 DNA sequence: TGTGCCAGCTCACCCACAAGGGGGACTTCCTACGAGCAGTACTTC. Protein sequence: CASSPTRGTSYEQYF.

This clonotype was seen a handful of times. This chain links TRBV7-2 with TRBJ2-2, with a weak D call TRBD2 (5 bases). The CDR3 spans 15 residues. The germline V gene encodes CDR1 SGHTA and CDR2 FQGNSA. V lost 5 bases to trimming and J lost 4 bases, with 14 bases between them. Here the CDR3 DNA reads TGTGCCAGCAGCCCCCTGGTCGGGATCACCGGGGAGCTGTTTTTT. Its protein is CASSPLVGITGELFF.

The chain links TRBV12-3 or TRBV12-4 to TRBJ2-7, with D tentatively TRBD1 (5 bases). This CDR3 contains 14 residues. Trimming stripped 5 bases from V and 2 bases from J, with 13 bases between. For the CDR3, the DNA is TGTGCCAGCAGTCCAGGGATAATTCCCTACGAGCAGTACTTC. Its translation: CASSPGIIPYEQYF.

The genes are TRBV28 and TRBJ2-1; TRBD1 agrees at 8 bases. This CDR3 comprises 13 residues. CDR1 is MDHEN and CDR2 is SYDVKM in the germline V gene. The junction had 4 bases not matched to a gene; V was cut back by 7 bases and J by 5 bases. For the CDR3, the DNA is TGTGCCAGCAATAGACAGGGGAACAATGAGCAGTTCTTC. It specifies CASNRQGNNEQFF.

This chain joins TRBV7-2 and TRBJ1-3; tentatively, D is TRBD1 (5 bases). V dropped 2 bases and J dropped 0 bases, with 11 bases sitting between them. CDR1 and CDR2 from the germline V gene are SGHTA and FQGNSA. There are 16 residues in the CDR3. The CDR3 sequence is CASSLSGRNSGNTIYF. In DNA, the CDR3 is TGTGCCAGCAGCTTATCGGGGCGTAACTCTGGAAACACCATATATTTT. The full variable domain, completed using reference TRBV7-2 and TRBJ1-3, is GAGVSQSPSNKVTEKGKDVELRCDPISGHTALYWYRQSLGQGLEFLIYFQGNSAPDKSGLPSDRFSAERTGGSVSTLTIQRTQQEDSAVYLCASSLSGRNSGNTIYFGEGSWLTVV.

The chain joins TRBV5-1 to TRBJ2-1, with unresolved D. Trimming cost V 0 bases and J 9 bases, with 10 bases left between them. The CDR3 is made up of 13 amino acids. CDR1 is SGHRS and CDR2 is YFSETQ in the germline V gene. The CDR3 here is CASSLGDFGEQFF. CDR3 nucleotide sequence: TGCGCCAGCAGCTTGGGAGATTTCGGTGAGCAGTTCTTC.

This clonotype was counted only a few times. The chain employs TRBV5-1 and TRBJ1-1, with D possibly being TRBD1 (6 bases). Trimming left V 0 bases short and J 5 bases short, with 17 bases between. CDR1 is SGHRS, CDR2 YFSETQ, per germline. The CDR3 runs to 16 residues. The CDR3 bases are TGCGCCAGCAGCTTGGAATCGTGGGGGGCTGGGACTGAAGCTTTCTTT. This translates into CASSLESWGAGTEAFF.

This clonotype turned up a few times. V is TRBV12-3 or TRBV12-4 and J is TRBJ1-2, with unresolved D. V was pared by 6 bases and J by 2 bases, with 13 bases between. There are 14 residues in the CDR3. The CDR3 nucleotides read TGTGCCAGCAGATCGGCGGGAAGCAACTATGGCTACACCTTC. This translates into CASRSAGSNYGYTF.

The J gene is TRBJ2-1, the V gene TRBV9; 9 bases align to TRBD2. Per the germline V gene, CDR1 is SGDLS and CDR2 is YYNGEE. Trimming at V came to 0 bases and at J to 10 bases, leaving 14 bases not matched to a gene. This CDR3 has 17 residues. The DNA of the CDR3 is TGTGCCAGCAGCGTAGCTACAGGGGTAGCGGGAGCGCGGGAGCAGTTCTTC. It codes for CASSVATGVAGAREQFF. Complete variable domain (other parts from reference TRBV9 and TRBJ2-1): DSGVTQTPKHLITATGQRVTLRCSPRSGDLSVYWYQQSLDQGLQFLIQYYNGEERAKGNILERFSAQQFPDLHSELNLSSLELGDSALYFCASSVATGVAGAREQFFGPGTRLTVL.

This clonotype was found once. The genes are TRBV7-9 and TRBJ2-5, with 7 positions matching TRBD1. The CDR3 spans 16 residues. Germline CDR1 SEHNR, CDR2 FQNEAQ (reference sequence). V lost 4 bases, J lost 0 bases, and 8 bases stayed unmatched. Here the CDR3 reads CASSSPGQSNQETQYF. CDR3 DNA: TGTGCCAGCAGCTCGCCGGGACAGTCAAACCAAGAGACCCAGTACTTC.

The chain is built from TRBV20-1 and TRBJ2-7, with 11 bases matching TRBD1. V lost 6 bases to trimming and J lost 5 bases; unmatched junction nucleotides: 9. The CDR3 has 14 residues. CDR1 and CDR2 from the germline V gene are DFQATT and SNEGSKA (reference sequence). For the CDR3, the DNA is TGCAGTGCGAGGACAGGGGGCAGGAAGAACGAGCAGTACTTC. It yields the protein CSARTGGRKNEQYF.

This clonotype was counted between two and nine times. This rearrangement joins TRBV5-1 to TRBJ1-1; D is perhaps TRBD1 (6 bases). Germline values: CDR1 SGHRS, CDR2 YFSETQ. The CDR3 is 15 residues long. V was shortened by 3 bases and J by 4 bases, with 16 bases between the two germline ends. The CDR3 region is CASSSQDSSTTEAFF. The CDR3 DNA reads TGCGCCAGCAGCTCGCAGGACAGCAGTACCACTGAAGCTTTCTTT.

The sample holds a few counts of this clonotype. The chain joins TRBV5-6 to TRBJ2-1, with TRBD2 matching 7 bases. CDR3 length: 16 amino acids. The V segment lost 4 bases and the J segment 4 bases; nucleotides outside the gene matches: 11. Looked up from germline, CDR1 is SGHDT and CDR2 is YYEEEE. CDR3 bases: TGTGCCAGCAGCGTCCTAGCGGAGCAAGTTTACAATGAGCAGTTCTTC. Protein sequence: CASSVLAEQVYNEQFF.

The rearrangement joins TRBV3-1 to TRBJ1-2; D is unresolved. Trimming left V 1 base short and J 5 bases short, with 20 bases between. Germline assignment: CDR1 LGHDT and CDR2 YNNKEL (reference sequence). CDR3 length equals 17 residues. The CDR3 DNA is TGTGCCAGCAGCCAAGGACATACGGGTCGACTTCCATATGGCTACACCTTC. Its translation: CASSQGHTGRLPYGYTF.

The chain links TRBV5-1 to TRBJ2-7; perhaps TRBD1 as D (6 bases). V lost 0 bases to trimming and J lost 6 bases, with 16 bases between them. Germline CDR1 is SGHRS and CDR2 is YFSETQ. The CDR3 has 15 amino acids. CDR3 protein: CASSLEGETAAEQYF. DNA of the CDR3: TGCGCCAGCAGCTTGGAGGGGGAAACGGCGGCCGAGCAGTACTTC.